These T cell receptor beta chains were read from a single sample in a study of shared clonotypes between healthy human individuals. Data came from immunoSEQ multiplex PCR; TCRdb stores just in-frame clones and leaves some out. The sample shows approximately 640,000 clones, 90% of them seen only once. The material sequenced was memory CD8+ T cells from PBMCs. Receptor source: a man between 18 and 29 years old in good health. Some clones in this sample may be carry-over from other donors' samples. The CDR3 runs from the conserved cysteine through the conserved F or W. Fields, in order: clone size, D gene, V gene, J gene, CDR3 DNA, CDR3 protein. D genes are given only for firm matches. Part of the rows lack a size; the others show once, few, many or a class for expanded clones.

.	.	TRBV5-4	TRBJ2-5	TGTGCCAGCAGCACCACGACAGGATTGGGAGAGACCCAGTACTTC	CASSTTTGLGETQYF
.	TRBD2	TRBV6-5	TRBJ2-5	TGTGCCAGCAGCCTAGCGGGAGTTAGGGAGACCCAGTACTTC	CASSLAGVRETQYF
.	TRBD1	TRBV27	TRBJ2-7	TGTGCCAGCAGTGCTGGGACAGGGAGGTACGAGCAGTACTTC	CASSAGTGRYEQYF
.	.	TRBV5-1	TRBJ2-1	TGCGCCAGCAGCTTGACAGAATACAATGAGCAGTTCTTC	CASSLTEYNEQFF
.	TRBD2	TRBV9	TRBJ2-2	TGTGCCAGCAGCGTGGGGACTAGCGGTTACACCGGGGAGCTGTTTTTT	CASSVGTSGYTGELFF
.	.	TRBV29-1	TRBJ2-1	TGCAGCGTTTCGGCCTACAATGAGCAGTTCTTC	CSVSAYNEQFF
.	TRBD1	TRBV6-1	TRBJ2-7	TGTGCCAGCAGGACCGACAGGGGAAGCTCCTACGAGCAGTACTTC	CASRTDRGSSYEQYF
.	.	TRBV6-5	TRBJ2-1	TGTGCCAGCAGTTATGGGACCTCCTACAATGAGCAGTTCTTC	CASSYGTSYNEQFF
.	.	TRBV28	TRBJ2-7	TGTGCCAGCAGTTTGGGTCGGGACTACGAGCAGTACTTC	CASSLGRDYEQYF
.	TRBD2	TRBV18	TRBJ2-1	TGTGCCAGCTCACCACCGGGACTAGCGGGGGCTTACAATGAGCAGTTCTTC	CASSPPGLAGAYNEQFF
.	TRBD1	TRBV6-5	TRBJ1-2	TGTGCCAGCAGTTACCACAGGACAGGCGACACAGATGGCTACACCTTC	CASSYHRTGDTDGYTF
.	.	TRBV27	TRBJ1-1	TGTGCCAGCAGTTTGCTAGGGAGGAACACTGAAGCTTTCTTT	CASSLLGRNTEAFF
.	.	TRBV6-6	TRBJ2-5	TGTGCCAGCAGCCCACCGCATTGGGCGGGGGAGACCCAGTACTTC	CASSPPHWAGETQYF
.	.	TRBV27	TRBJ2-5	TGTGCCAGCAGCTCTAACCCCCTAGAGACCCAGTACTTC	CASSSNPLETQYF
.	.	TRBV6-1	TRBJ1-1	TGTGCCAGCAGTGAGCAGGGAGGGATGGGGACTGAAGCTTTCTTT	CASSEQGGMGTEAFF
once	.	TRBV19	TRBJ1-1	TGTGCCAGTAGTATATTGTTGGACACTGAAGCTTTCTTT	CASSILLDTEAFF
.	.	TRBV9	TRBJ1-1	TGTGCCAGCAGCGTAGATATGGCTAACACTGAAGCTTTCTTT	CASSVDMANTEAFF
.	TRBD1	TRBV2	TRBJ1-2	TGTGCCAGCAGTGGGACAGGGGGAGGCTACACCTTC	CASSGTGGGYTF
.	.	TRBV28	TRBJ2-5	TGTGCCAGCAGTTCCGTGGGGGAGACCCAGTACTTC	CASSSVGETQYF
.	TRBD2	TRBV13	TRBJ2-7	TGTGCCAGCAGTTTCCCTAGCGGGAGAAACGAGCAGTACTTC	CASSFPSGRNEQYF
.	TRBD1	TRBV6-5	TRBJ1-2	TGTGCCAGCAGTTATGGACAGGGATTACGAGGCTACACCTTC	CASSYGQGLRGYTF
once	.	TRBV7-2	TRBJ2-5	TGTGCCAGCAGCTCCGTGGAGACCCAGTACTTC	CASSSVETQYF
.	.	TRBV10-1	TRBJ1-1	TGCGCCAGCAGTAGTCGGCTTGAGGGGTCGAACACTGAAGCTTTCTTT	CASSSRLEGSNTEAFF
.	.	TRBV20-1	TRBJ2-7	TGCAGTGCTGAGGAAATCCCCGAGCAGTACTTC	CSAEEIPEQYF
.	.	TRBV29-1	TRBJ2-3	TGCAGCGTTCAGGCTAGCACAGATACGCAGTATTTT	CSVQASTDTQYF
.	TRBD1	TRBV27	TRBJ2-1	TGTGCCAGCAGCCGGGACAGGGGATACAATGAGCAGTTCTTC	CASSRDRGYNEQFF
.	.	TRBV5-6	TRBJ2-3	TGTGCCAGCATGCTAAGCGGGTTACACACAGATACGCAGTATTTT	CASMLSGLHTDTQYF
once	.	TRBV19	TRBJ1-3	TGTGCCAGTAGTGTGCTACAGGCCCCCTCTGGAAACACCATATATTTT	CASSVLQAPSGNTIYF
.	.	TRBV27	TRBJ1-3	TGTGCCAGCAGTTTGAGGGGGTCTGGAAACACCATATATTTT	CASSLRGSGNTIYF
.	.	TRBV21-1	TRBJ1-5	TGTGCCAGCAGCAAACGCCCCCCGAACTTGGGCAATCAGCCCCAGCATTTT	CASSKRPPNLGNQPQHF
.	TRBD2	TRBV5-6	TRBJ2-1	TGTGCCAGCAGCTTGTTTGCTAGCGGATACAATGAGCAGTTCTTC	CASSLFASGYNEQFF
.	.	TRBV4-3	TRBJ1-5	TGCGCCGCAGAAGGGCACAAGGGCGGTAGCAATCAGCCCCAGCATTTT	CAAEGHKGGSNQPQHF
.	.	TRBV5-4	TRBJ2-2	TGTGCCAGCAGCTTTCACGGGGCTAGGGCCGGGGAGCTGTTTTTT	CASSFHGARAGELFF
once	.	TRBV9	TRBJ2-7	TGTGCCAGCAGCGTAGAGGGGCGTAGGGGGAGGGTCTACGAGCAGTACTTC	CASSVEGRRGRVYEQYF
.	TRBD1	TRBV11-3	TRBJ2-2	TGTGCCAGCAGCCGATGGACAGGAGTCACCGGGGAGCTGTTTTTT	CASSRWTGVTGELFF
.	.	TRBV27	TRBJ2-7	TGTGCCAGCGGCCCGGGGGCGGTCAAGTACTTC	CASGPGAVKYF
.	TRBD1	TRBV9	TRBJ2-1	TGTGCCAGCAGCGGCTCCAGGGGGATCAATGAGCAGTTCTTC	CASSGSRGINEQFF
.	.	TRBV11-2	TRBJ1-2	TGTGCCAGCAGCGTCCCTGGGGCAGGGGAAAATAATGGCTACACCTTC	CASSVPGAGENNGYTF
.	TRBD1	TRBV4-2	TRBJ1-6	TGTGCCAGCAGCCCCGAACAGGGGTCTAATTCACCCCTCCACTTT	CASSPEQGSNSPLHF
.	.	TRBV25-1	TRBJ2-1	TGTGCCAGCAGTCTGGGCAATGAGCAGTTCTTC	CASSLGNEQFF
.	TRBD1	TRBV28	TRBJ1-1	TGTGCCAGCAGTTTATCAGGGGGCACTGAAGCTTTCTTT	CASSLSGGTEAFF
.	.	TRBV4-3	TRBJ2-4	TGCGCCAGCAGCCAAGTTCACACCGAGGGAGGAAACATTCAGTACTTC	CASSQVHTEGGNIQYF